This record concerns one T cell receptor (beta chain) sequence. Germline CDR1 MGHRA, CDR2 YSYEKL. This CDR3 has 18 amino acids. The ends lost 1 base at V and 2 bases at J; junction bases unmatched: 12. The assay was immunoSEQ multiplex PCR, and TCRdb's table has in-frame clones only and misses some. This table has tens of thousands of clones, 90% to 95% appearing once. The data derive from a study of technical replicates of blood from several donors. The J gene is TRBJ2-7, the V gene TRBV4-1; TRBD1 agrees at 9 bases. The receptor was derived from a human donor in good health. Sample: T cells isolated from PBMCs. The CDR3 nucleotides read TGCGCCAGCAGCCAAGGCAATTTCCGGGACAGGGACGCCTACGAGCAGTACTTC. Its protein product is CASSQGNFRDRDAYEQYF.